This TCR beta chain was sequenced for a study of OX40 agonist ivuxolimab in advanced cancers. Study context: Ivuxolimab is a fully human IgG2 antibody that activates OX40 (CD134).

As concerns this clone: No antigen is known for it.

Study-wide findings and caveats: Clonal expansion from baseline to week 6 occurred in both CD4+ and CD8+ T cells. Among expanded peripheral T cells, antigen specificity went undetermined.

This CDR3 contains 15 residues. Germline assignment: CDR1 LGHNA and CDR2 YSLEER. Trimming cost V 0 bases and J 0 bases, with 9 bases left between them. The data were produced by immunoSEQ multiplex PCR, yet TCRdb's version contains in-frame clones alone and is incomplete. Counted here are around 70,000 clones, around 86% occurring once; the ten biggest clones make up approximately 7%. Systemic immunosuppression or autoimmune disease history was grounds to exclude patients. The specimen comprised CD4+ or CD8+ T cells sorted from blood, sampled in a trial of the OX40 agonist ivuxolimab. This receptor was identified in an adult with an advanced solid tumor such as melanoma, head and neck, liver or kidney cancer. The chain carries TRBV4-3 and TRBJ2-7, with unresolved D. The CDR3 DNA is TGCGCCAGCAGCCAAGAATGGGGTTACTCCTACGAGCAGTACTTC. Protein sequence: CASSQEWGYSYEQYF.